These 20 T cell receptor beta chains came from one sample sequenced in a study of tumor-infiltrating lymphocytes in localized non-small cell lung cancer. The protocol was immunoSEQ multiplex PCR, while the TCRdb copy is restricted to in-frame clones and leaves out a portion. The sample comprises about 16,000 clones, more than 60% of which are singletons, and roughly 6% rests with the top ten. Sequenced sample: lung tumor tissue. These receptors were obtained from a human donor with non-small cell lung cancer.

The chain couples TRBV5-1 to TRBJ2-1, with TRBD2 matching over 8 bases. The germline gives CDR1 SGHRS, CDR2 YFSETQ. The CDR3 spans 18 residues. V shed 6 bases and J 6 bases; nucleotides not matched to a gene: 20. The CDR3 DNA reads TGCGCCAGCACTTCGGGAGGGCCCAGTCGAGCGGTTCCCAATGAGCAGTTCTTC. Its translation is CASTSGGPSRAVPNEQFF.

V usage is TRBV16 and J usage is TRBJ1-6, with a weak D call TRBD1 (6 bases). Germline V gene lookup returns CDR1 KGHSY and CDR2 FQNENV. Trimming pared 1 base from V and 10 bases from J, leaving 17 bases between. This CDR3 comprises 16 residues. CDR3 in amino acids: CASSQWYTGRASPLHF. For the CDR3, the DNA is TGTGCCAGCAGCCAATGGTACACAGGGAGAGCATCACCCCTCCACTTT.

This clone occurred once. The chain uses TRBV28 and TRBJ2-7, with TRBD2 matching 9 bases. V trimming: 1 base; J trimming: 6 bases; junction bases outside the gene matches: 10. CDR3 length: 16 residues. Per germline, CDR1 MDHEN and CDR2 SYDVKM. CDR3 protein: CASSLFTTSGRGEQYF. Written as DNA, the CDR3 is TGTGCCAGCAGTTTATTTACGACTAGCGGAAGGGGCGAGCAGTACTTC.

The V gene is TRBV30, the J gene TRBJ1-1, with no clear D. The CDR3 spans 13 residues. Germline assignment: CDR1 GTSNPN and CDR2 SVGIG (reference sequence). Trimming shortened V by 2 bases and J by 1 base, and 8 bases separated the two germline ends. CDR3 sequence: CAWSSEGNTEAFF. The CDR3 nucleotides read TGTGCCTGGAGTTCAGAGGGGAACACTGAAGCTTTCTTT.

The chain employs TRBV19 and TRBJ1-5; TRBD1 is a possible D gene (6 bases). V dropped 6 bases and J dropped 0 bases, with 15 bases sitting between them. The V gene's germline CDR1 is LNHDA and CDR2 SQIVND (reference sequence). The CDR3 is 16 amino acids. The CDR3 is CASSPDSPYSNQPQHF. As DNA, the CDR3 is TGTGCCAGTAGCCCGGACAGTCCCTATAGCAATCAGCCCCAGCATTTT.

J is TRBJ1-1 and V is TRBV6-5, with a tentative D call TRBD1 (5 bases). The CDR3 length is 13 residues. With 5 bases removed from V and 11 bases from J, the gap between germline ends came to 18 bases. Germline V gene sequence: CDR1 MNHEY, CDR2 SVGAGI. This chain's CDR3 is CASSPRDSQGAFF. In nucleotides, the CDR3 is TGTGCCAGCAGTCCCCGGGACTCCCAAGGGGCTTTCTTT.

The chain carries TRBV4-3 and TRBJ1-1; D call uncertain. CDR1 and CDR2 from the germline V gene are LGHNA and YSLEER. The V end lost 0 bases, the J end lost 0 bases, and 11 bases lay between the germline ends. The CDR3 runs to 16 residues. In DNA form, the CDR3 reads TGCGCCAGCAGCCAAGATATGACATCCATGAACACTGAAGCTTTCTTT. Amino acids: CASSQDMTSMNTEAFF.

V gene TRBV28 combines with J gene TRBJ2-5; TRBD1 aligns across 9 bases. The CDR3 is 14 amino acids. The germline gives CDR1 MDHEN, CDR2 SYDVKM. V was pared by 5 bases and J by 5 bases, with 6 bases of the junction left unmatched. The CDR3 is CASSDTGGEETQYF. In nucleotides, the CDR3 is TGTGCCAGCAGTGACACAGGGGGCGAGGAGACCCAGTACTTC.

This clone has a handful of counts. The chain joins TRBV7-8 to TRBJ1-1; TRBD1 is a possible D gene (6 bases). V lost 6 bases and J lost 1, with 12 bases in between. This CDR3 has 14 amino acids. CDR1 and CDR2 from the germline V gene are SGHVS and FQNEAQ. The CDR3 loop reads CASREGHSNTEAFF. As DNA, the CDR3 is TGTGCCAGCAGAGAGGGACATTCGAACACTGAAGCTTTCTTT.

The chain recombines TRBV5-1 with TRBJ1-2, with D possibly matching TRBD1 (5 bases). Germline V gives CDR1 SGHRS, CDR2 YFSETQ. The V end was cut by 1 base, the J end by 4 bases, with 11 bases between. This CDR3 region has 14 residues. The CDR3 reads CASSLSGPVYGYTF. Here the CDR3 DNA reads TGCGCCAGCAGCTTGTCAGGGCCAGTCTATGGCTACACCTTC.

The chain employs TRBV19 and TRBJ1-1; D possibly corresponds to TRBD1 (6 bases). V was shortened by 4 bases and J by 1 base, with 22 bases between the two germline ends. The CDR3 runs 18 residues. CDR1 is LNHDA and CDR2 is SQIVND in the germline V gene (reference sequence). The CDR3 DNA reads TGTGCCAGTAGTAGAAGGCGGGACACGGAAGAGAAGAACACTGAAGCTTTCTTT. It encodes CASSRRRDTEEKNTEAFF.

About this clone: Within the sample, other DNA sequences also encode this same CDR3. The rearrangement joins TRBV5-1 to TRBJ2-5, with D possibly TRBD1 on 5 matching bases. The germline V and J ends were trimmed by 0 bases and 1 base, with 10 bases remaining between them. Germline V gives CDR1 SGHRS, CDR2 YFSETQ. This CDR3 spans 15 amino acids. This CDR3 is CASSLGRGPQETQYF. In DNA, the CDR3 is TGCGCCAGCAGCTTGGGTAGGGGTCCCCAAGAGACCCAGTACTTC.

The chain carries TRBV10-1 and TRBJ2-5, with no clear D. With 3 bases removed from V and 4 bases from J, the gap between germline ends came to 3 bases. CDR1 is WNHNN and CDR2 is SYGVQD in the germline V gene (reference sequence). The CDR3 sequence is 11 residues long. CDR3 loop: CASSDPETQYF. DNA of the CDR3: TGCGCCAGCAGTGATCCAGAGACCCAGTACTTC.

This chain joins TRBV7-2 and TRBJ2-2; no definite D call. V lost 5 bases and J lost 5, with 15 bases in between. This CDR3 region has 15 residues. The germline CDR1 and CDR2 sequences are SGHTA and FQGNSA. CDR3 DNA: TGTGCCAGCAGCCCCAGCCAAGAAACTACCGGGGAGCTGTTTTTT. Translating gives CASSPSQETTGELFF.

The gene calls are TRBV7-2 and TRBJ2-7, with 9 bases fitting TRBD2. The V gene's germline CDR1 is SGHTA and CDR2 FQGNSA. This CDR3 region has 13 residues. V dropped 5 bases and J dropped 5; count of bases not matched to a gene: 4. CDR3: CASSLGLANEQYF. The CDR3 DNA reads as TGTGCCAGCAGCCTGGGACTAGCAAACGAGCAGTACTTC.

This clone has just one count. V is TRBV5-1 and J is TRBJ1-2; 11 nucleotides match TRBD1. V shed 0 bases and J 5 bases; nucleotides not matched to a gene: 3. CDR1 and CDR2 from the germline V gene are SGHRS and YFSETQ. The CDR3 runs to 15 residues. CDR3 loop: CASSLVGQGAYGYTF. As DNA, the CDR3 is TGCGCCAGCAGCTTGGTTGGACAGGGGGCTTATGGCTACACCTTC. The complete variable domain, with remaining parts taken from reference TRBV5-1 and TRBJ1-2, reads KAGVTQTPRYLIKTRGQQVTLSCSPISGHRSVSWYQQTPGQGLQFLFEYFSETQRNKGNFPGRFSGRQFSNSRSEMNVSTLELGDSALYLCASSLVGQGAYGYTFGSGTRLTVV.

This chain uses TRBV6-5 with TRBJ2-1, with 7 bases identical to TRBD1. J gave up 2 bases and V 6 bases, and 4 bases lay outside the gene matches. Germline V gene lookup returns CDR1 MNHEY and CDR2 SVGAGI. CDR3 length: 14 residues. DNA of the CDR3: TGTGCCAGCAGATCCGGGACAGCCTACAATGAGCAGTTCTTC. This gives the protein CASRSGTAYNEQFF.

The V gene is TRBV19, the J gene TRBJ2-1, with TRBD2 matching over 8 bases. CDR1 and CDR2 from the germline V gene are LNHDA and SQIVND (reference sequence). J lost 2 bases, V lost 3 bases, and 6 bases had no gene match. The CDR3 is 16 amino acids. The CDR3 nucleotides read TGTGCCAGTAGTATCGGTGCGGGGGGTCCCTACAATGAGCAGTTCTTC. Translated: CASSIGAGGPYNEQFF. Full variable domain (outside the CDR3, taken from reference TRBV19 and TRBJ2-1): DGGITQSPKYLFRKEGQNVTLSCEQNLNHDAMYWYRQDPGQGLRLIYYSQIVNDFQKGDIAEGYSVSREKKESFPLTVTSAQKNPTAFYLCASSIGAGGPYNEQFFGPGTRLTVL.

J is TRBJ1-6 and V is TRBV30; D is unresolved. The V end was cut by 0 bases, the J end by 1 base, with 10 bases between. Germline lookup yields CDR1 GTSNPN and CDR2 SVGIG (reference sequence). The CDR3 loop spans 16 amino acids. DNA of the CDR3: TGTGCCTGGAGTGTACTGAAGGTTTCCTATAATTCACCCCTCCACTTT. Protein: CAWSVLKVSYNSPLHF.

This chain links TRBV28 with TRBJ1-6; 8 bases are a match to TRBD1. The CDR3 length is 16 residues. Germline V lookup: CDR1 MDHEN, CDR2 SYDVKM. J gave up 2 bases and V 5 bases, and 5 bases lay outside the gene matches. CDR3 protein: CASSLSDRAYNSPLHF. The DNA of the CDR3 is TGTGCCAGCAGTCTTTCGGACAGGGCCTATAATTCACCCCTCCACTTT. Filled out from reference TRBV28 and TRBJ1-6, the complete variable domain reads DVKVTQSSRYLVKRTGEKVFLECVQDMDHENMFWYRQDPGLGLRLIYFSYDVKMKEKGDIPEGYSVSREKKERFSLILESASTNQTSMYLCASSLSDRAYNSPLHFGNGTRLTVT.